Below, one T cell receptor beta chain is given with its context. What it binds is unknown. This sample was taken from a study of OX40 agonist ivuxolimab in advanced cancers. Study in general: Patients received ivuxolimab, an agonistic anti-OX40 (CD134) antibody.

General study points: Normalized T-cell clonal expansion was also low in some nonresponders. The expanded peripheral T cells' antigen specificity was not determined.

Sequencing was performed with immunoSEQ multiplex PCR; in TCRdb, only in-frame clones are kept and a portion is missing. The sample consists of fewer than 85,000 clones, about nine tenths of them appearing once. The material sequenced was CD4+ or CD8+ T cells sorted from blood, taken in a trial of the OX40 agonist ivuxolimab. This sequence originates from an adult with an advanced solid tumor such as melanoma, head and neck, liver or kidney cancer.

CDR3 amino acids: CASSQYNTGLNQPQHF. The CDR3 coding sequence is TGTGCCAGCAGCCAATACAACACAGGGCTAAATCAGCCCCAGCATTTT. The V gene is TRBV11-2, the J gene TRBJ1-5, with D perhaps matching TRBD1 (6 bases). CDR3 length equals 16 residues. The germline V gene encodes CDR1 SGHAT and CDR2 FQNNGV. V lost 5 bases and J 4 bases, leaving 18 bases between the germline ends.